One T cell receptor (beta chain) is described in this entry. The data derive from a study of shared clonotypes between healthy human individuals. Germline loops: CDR1 DFQATT, CDR2 SNEGSKA (reference sequence). The V gene lost 6 bases and the J gene lost 5 bases, with 10 bases spanning the gap. The CDR3 is 11 residues long. Profiled with immunoSEQ multiplex PCR; TCRdb holds only in-frame clones, not every one. The data show approximately 2.5 million clones, more than 85% seen once. The source material was naive CD4+ T cells from PBMCs. Subset in this sample: CD45RA+ positively selected. The J gene is TRBJ1-1, the V gene TRBV20-1; D not certain. The receptor comes from a man between 18 and 35 years old in good health. Some clones in this sample may be carry-over from other donors' samples. The chain's CDR3 is CSANRRTEAFF. In nucleotides, the CDR3 is TGCAGTGCCAACCGGCGGACTGAAGCTTTCTTT.